This note documents a single T cell receptor beta chain sequence. Trimming cost V 4 bases and J 0 bases, with 16 bases left between them. The CDR3 contains 18 residues. Germline loops: CDR1 MNHEY, CDR2 SMNVEV (reference sequence). Primers: 60 Vbeta forward and 13 Jbeta reverse. TCRdb's copy holds only in-frame clones and misses some; the assay was immunoSEQ multiplex PCR. The profile shows 150,000 to 200,000 clones, roughly 76% of them singletons. The data originate from a study of cytomegalovirus exposure and HLA in healthy donors. The sequence was collected from a woman aged 50 to 65 in good health and CMV-seronegative. V gene TRBV27 combines with J gene TRBJ1-6, with D maybe TRBD1 (5 bases). Sequencing was done on a sample of PBMCs. The CDR3 region is CASSSRKQAHSYNSPLHF. Here the CDR3 DNA reads TGTGCCAGCAGTTCTAGAAAACAGGCCCACTCCTATAATTCACCCCTCCACTTT.